The sequence of this TCR beta chain was determined in a study of T cells in Graves' hyperthyroidism and ophthalmopathy. Exclusion criteria comprised uncontrolled infection, other autoimmune disease, pregnancy or lactation. Diagnostic decisions used clinical symptoms, serum thyroxine and TRAb, thyroid ultrasound and orbital computed tomography. Looked up from germline, CDR1 is ENHRY and CDR2 is SYGVKD. This CDR3 is 18 amino acids long. V shed 2 bases and J shed 0 bases, with 16 bases lying between them. A note on this clonotype: Its target is unknown.

Study findings and constraints: With a median lead of roughly 6.8 months before onset, the model predicted ophthalmopathy.

Amplified TCR beta CDR3 regions derived from RNA transcripts. When the TCR CDR3 underwent first-round RT-PCR, the HTBI primer set was used. Each CDR3 protein gets one entry after TCRdb re-called the multiplex PCR reads with MiXCR. Of around 540,000 distinct CDR3 sequences in the sample, about half were seen once. The sequence came from a young woman with Graves' hyperthyroidism. The source material was peripheral blood or thyroid tissue (not recorded which). This sequence joins TRBV10-3 and TRBJ1-4; D is perhaps TRBD1 (6 bases). The CDR3 loop is CAISEGQGRSTTNEKLFF. CDR3 nucleotides: TGTGCCATCAGTGAGGGGCAGGGGCGCTCTACAACTAATGAAAAACTGTTTTTT.